This T cell receptor beta chain was sequenced for a study of blood T cell repertoires in COVID-19. About the study: The United States, Italy and Spain were the sources of the acute and convalescent COVID-19 samples.

The germline V gene has CDR1 LGHDT and CDR2 YNNKEL (reference sequence). The V end was cut by 0 bases, the J end by 0 bases, with 9 bases between. The CDR3 length is 16 residues. TCRdb's copy holds only in-frame clones and misses some; the assay was immunoSEQ multiplex PCR. The sample has about 69,000 clones, roughly 87% seen once. The chain couples TRBV3-1 (or the pseudogene TRBV3-2) to TRBJ1-3; D remains unclear. The sample taken for sequencing was peripheral blood. This sequence was found in a man older than 75 with acute or convalescent COVID-19. The CDR3 loop is CASSQDFQFSGNTIYF. The CDR3 region has the DNA TGTGCCAGCAGCCAAGATTTCCAGTTCTCTGGAAACACCATATATTTT.